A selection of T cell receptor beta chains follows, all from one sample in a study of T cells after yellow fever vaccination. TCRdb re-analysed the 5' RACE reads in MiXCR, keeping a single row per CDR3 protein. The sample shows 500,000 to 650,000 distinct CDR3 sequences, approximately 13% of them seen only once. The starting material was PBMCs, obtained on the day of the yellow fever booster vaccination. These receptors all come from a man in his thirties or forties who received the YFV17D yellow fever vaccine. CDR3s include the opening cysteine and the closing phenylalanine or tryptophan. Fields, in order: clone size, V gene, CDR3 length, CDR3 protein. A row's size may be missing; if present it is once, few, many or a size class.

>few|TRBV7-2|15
CASSLASSRVETQYF
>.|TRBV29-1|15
CSAGRASGGTGELFF
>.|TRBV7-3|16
CASSLRGKGAQETQYF
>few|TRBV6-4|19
CASSDRITPGTGISYEQYF
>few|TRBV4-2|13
CASSQEGGYEQYF
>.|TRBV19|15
CASSIEAGVPYEQYF
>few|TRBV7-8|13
CASSSSGTQGQYF
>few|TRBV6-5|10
CAVGGNIQYF
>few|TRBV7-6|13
CASSRGLGDTQYF
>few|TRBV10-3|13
CAISSWGAYEQYF
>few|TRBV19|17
CASSASLALAASYEQYF
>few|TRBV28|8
CASMLQFF
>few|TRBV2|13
CAVVIGLGHEQYF
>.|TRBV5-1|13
CASREDVDTEAFF
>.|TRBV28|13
CASTTGGNQPQHF
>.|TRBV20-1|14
CSAEVESSYNEQFF
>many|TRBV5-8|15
CASSLEVLNNQPQHF
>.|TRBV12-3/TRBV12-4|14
CASSPFRGGETQYF
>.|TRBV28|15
CASSKSRRGDNEQFF
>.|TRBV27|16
CASSPEGGRASYEQYF
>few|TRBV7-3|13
CASSLWGGYGYTF
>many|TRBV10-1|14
CASSDVGRGNTQYF
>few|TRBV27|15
CASSLAGYGANVLTF
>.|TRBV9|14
CASSARATYNEQFF
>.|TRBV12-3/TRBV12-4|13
CASRWTSGNIQYF
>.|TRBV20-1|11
CSASDLAEQFF
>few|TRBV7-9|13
CASSIKQVNEQFF
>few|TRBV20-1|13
CSASLLAGVGQYF
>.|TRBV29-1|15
CSVEFMAGGKGELFF
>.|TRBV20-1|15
CSPTARSSSYNEQFF
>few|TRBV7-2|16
CASSTRQGVIQETQYF
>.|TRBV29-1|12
CSVVRGAETQYF
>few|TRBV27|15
CASSLSTLIANEQFF
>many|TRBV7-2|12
CASRADQETQYF
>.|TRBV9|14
CASLPGTAGDTQYF
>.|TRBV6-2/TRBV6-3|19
CASSRQVGSGRARPDTQYF
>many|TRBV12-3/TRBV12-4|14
CASSLYAGDYEQYF
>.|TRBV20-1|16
CCARAKGVTSYNEQFF
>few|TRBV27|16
CASSLEGGLTYNEQFF
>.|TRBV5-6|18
CASSYRGSGTPADGELFF
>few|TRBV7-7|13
CASSSDAGYEQYF
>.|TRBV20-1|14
CSARVVRGNSEAFF
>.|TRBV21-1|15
CASSMVVRENETQYF
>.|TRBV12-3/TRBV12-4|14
CASSWGPSSYEQYF
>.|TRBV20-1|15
CSARDELGVGYEQYF
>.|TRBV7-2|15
CASSLNGDSYNEQFF
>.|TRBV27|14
CASTSTGGDTEAFF
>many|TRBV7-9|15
CASSLGWREQNIQYF
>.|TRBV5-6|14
CASSYQQGYYEQYF
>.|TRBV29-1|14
CSVWDSGELDTQYF
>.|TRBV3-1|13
CASSQGPPDEQFF
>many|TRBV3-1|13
CASSHSYQETQYF
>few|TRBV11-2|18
CASSPGLLAGGPKETQYF
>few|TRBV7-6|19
CASSLSGTGVSAGSYEQYF
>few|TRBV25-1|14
CATQGRGNRNTIYF
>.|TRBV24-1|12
CATSDGHNEQFF
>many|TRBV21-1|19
CASSKRRARASSSYNEQFF